This T cell receptor beta chain came from a study of T cell responses to AZD1222 COVID-19 vaccine. As to this clone: Its antigen is unknown.

J gave up 4 bases and V 6 bases, and 6 bases lay outside the gene matches. CDR1 MNHEY and CDR2 SVGAGI come from the germline V gene. The CDR3 has 14 amino acids. Overall study findings and caveats: Clonal diversity was possibly underestimated, and white British individuals and females predominated among donors.

Libraries were prepared by immunoSEQ multiplex PCR; TCRdb keeps only in-frame clonotypes and omits some of them. The sample lists about 130,000 clones; 80% to 95% were seen once. This specimen consisted of peripheral blood, obtained 28 days after the second AZD1222 dose. V and J are TRBV6-5 and TRBJ1-5, with TRBD1 identical over 7 bases. The TCR originated in an adult who received the AZD1222 COVID-19 vaccine. As DNA, the CDR3 is TGTGCCAGCAGAAACCGGGACAGAAATCAGCCCCAGCATTTT. Translation: CASRNRDRNQPQHF.